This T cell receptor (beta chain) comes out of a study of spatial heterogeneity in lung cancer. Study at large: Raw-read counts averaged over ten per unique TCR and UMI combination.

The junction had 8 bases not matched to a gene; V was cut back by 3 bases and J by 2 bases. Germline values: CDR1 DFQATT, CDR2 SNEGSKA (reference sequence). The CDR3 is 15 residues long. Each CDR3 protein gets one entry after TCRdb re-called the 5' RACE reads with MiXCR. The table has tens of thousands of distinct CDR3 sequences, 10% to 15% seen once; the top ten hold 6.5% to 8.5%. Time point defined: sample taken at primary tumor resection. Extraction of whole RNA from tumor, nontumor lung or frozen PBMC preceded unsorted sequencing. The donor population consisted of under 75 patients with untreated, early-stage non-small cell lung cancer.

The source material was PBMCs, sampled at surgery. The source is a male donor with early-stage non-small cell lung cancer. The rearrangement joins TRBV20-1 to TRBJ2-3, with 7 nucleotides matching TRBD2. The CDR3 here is CSASGLAEYTDTQYF. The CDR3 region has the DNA TGCAGTGCTAGCGGCCTAGCGGAATACACAGATACGCAGTATTTT.